Included here is one TCR beta chain sequence, with context. These data belong to a study of blood T cell repertoires in COVID-19. Study as a whole: From the United States, Italy and Spain came samples of acute and convalescent COVID-19.

Per germline, CDR1 LNHDA and CDR2 SQIVND (reference sequence). This CDR3 contains 19 residues. Germline trimming cut 4 bases from V and 4 bases from J; bases unmatched to any gene: 20. Sequenced by immunoSEQ multiplex PCR; TCRdb stores in-frame clones only, minus some. The sample consists of roughly 45,000 clones, approximately 91% of them appearing once. The sequenced material came from peripheral blood. The origin of this receptor is a human donor in a cohort sampled during active COVID-19. This sequence joins TRBV19 and TRBJ1-2, with 8 positions matching TRBD1. CDR3 in amino acids: CASSKPRTGTTVAAYGYTF. In DNA, the CDR3 is TGTGCCAGTAGTAAACCTCGGACAGGGACAACGGTTGCAGCCTATGGCTACACCTTC.